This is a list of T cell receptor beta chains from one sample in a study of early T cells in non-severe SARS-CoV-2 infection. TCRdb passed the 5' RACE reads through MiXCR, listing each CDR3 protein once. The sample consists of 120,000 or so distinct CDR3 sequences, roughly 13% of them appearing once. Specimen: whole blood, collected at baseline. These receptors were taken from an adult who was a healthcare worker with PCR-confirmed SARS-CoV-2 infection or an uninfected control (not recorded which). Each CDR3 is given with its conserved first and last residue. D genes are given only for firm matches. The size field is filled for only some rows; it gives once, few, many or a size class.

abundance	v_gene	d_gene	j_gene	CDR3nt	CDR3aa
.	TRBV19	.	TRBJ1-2	TGTGCCAGTAGCCTCAGGTCCTATGGCTACACCTTC	CASSLRSYGYTF
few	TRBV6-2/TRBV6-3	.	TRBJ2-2	TGTGCCAGCAGTTACTTGGCGGGGACCGGGGAGCTGTTTTTT	CASSYLAGTGELFF
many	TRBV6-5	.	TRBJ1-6	TGTGCCAGCAGTTACTCCGGGGAGGCCTCACCCCTCCACTTT	CASSYSGEASPLHF
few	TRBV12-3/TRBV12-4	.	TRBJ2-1	TGTGCCAGCAGAACAACAGGGTCTTACAATGAGCAGTTCTTC	CASRTTGSYNEQFF
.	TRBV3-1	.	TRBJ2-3	TGTGCCAGCAGCCAATCAGCCCGTATGGGGACAGATACGCAGTATTTT	CASSQSARMGTDTQYF
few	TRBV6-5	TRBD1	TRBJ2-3	TGTGCCAGCAGATTGGACAGGATAAGCACAGATACGCAGTATTTT	CASRLDRISTDTQYF
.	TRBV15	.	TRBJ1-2	TGTGCCACCAGCAGAGAGAGGGAATTACTTAGCTATGGCTACACCTTC	CATSRERELLSYGYTF
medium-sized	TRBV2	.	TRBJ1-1	TGTGCCAGCAGTGTATCGGGCGGTTCCACTGAAGCTTTCTTT	CASSVSGGSTEAFF
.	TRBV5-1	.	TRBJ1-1	TGCGCCAGCAGCTTGGCTGGGTCGCGGAGAATGAACACTGAAGCTTTCTTT	CASSLAGSRRMNTEAFF
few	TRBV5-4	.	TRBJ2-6	TGTGCCAGCAGCGTGGACCTTAACGTCCTGACTTTC	CASSVDLNVLTF
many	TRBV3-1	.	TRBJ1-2	TGTGCCAGCAGCCCCTTGGACTCACAAGGCTACACCTTC	CASSPLDSQGYTF
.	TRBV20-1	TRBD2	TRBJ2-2	TGCAGTGCTCCTTACCCCGGGGGGGCGGGCACCGGGGAGCTGTTTTTT	CSAPYPGGAGTGELFF
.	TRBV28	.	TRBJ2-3	TGTGCCAGCAGTTTGTATGGAATTGCGGGCCTCGAGGAGTATTTT	CASSLYGIAGLEEYF
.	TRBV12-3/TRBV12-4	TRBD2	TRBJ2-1	TGTGCCAGCAGTGGCTGGACTAGCGTCTACAATGAGCAGTTCTTC	CASSGWTSVYNEQFF
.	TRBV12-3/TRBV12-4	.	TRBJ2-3	TGTGCCAGCAGTTTAGTCCAGAACACGCAGTATTTT	CASSLVQNTQYF
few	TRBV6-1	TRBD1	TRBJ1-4	TGTGCCAGCAGTGAACCTGGGACAGGGAATGAAAAACTGTTTTTT	CASSEPGTGNEKLFF
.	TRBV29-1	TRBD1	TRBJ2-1	TGCAGCGTTGACAGGACAGGGCTGAATGAGCAGTTCTTC	CSVDRTGLNEQFF
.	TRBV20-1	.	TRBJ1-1	TGCAGTGCACCTCAGGTCAACACTGAAGTTTTCTTT	CSAPQVNTEVFF
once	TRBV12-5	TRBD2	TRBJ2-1	TGTGCTAGTGGTTTAGGACTAGCGGGAGCAGGTGAGCAGTTCTTC	CASGLGLAGAGEQFF
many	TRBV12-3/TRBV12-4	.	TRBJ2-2	TGTGCCAGCAGTCGACAACAGGGTAATCCGAACACCGGGGAGCTGTTTTTT	CASSRQQGNPNTGELFF
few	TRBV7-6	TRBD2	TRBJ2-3	TGTGCCAGCAGCTTAGTTCTAGCGGGAGCCGCGGGAGATACGCAGTATTTT	CASSLVLAGAAGDTQYF
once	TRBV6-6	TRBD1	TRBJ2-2	TGTGCCAGCAGTTACGTCGACAGGGATGACACCGGGGAGCTGTTTTTT	CASSYVDRDDTGELFF